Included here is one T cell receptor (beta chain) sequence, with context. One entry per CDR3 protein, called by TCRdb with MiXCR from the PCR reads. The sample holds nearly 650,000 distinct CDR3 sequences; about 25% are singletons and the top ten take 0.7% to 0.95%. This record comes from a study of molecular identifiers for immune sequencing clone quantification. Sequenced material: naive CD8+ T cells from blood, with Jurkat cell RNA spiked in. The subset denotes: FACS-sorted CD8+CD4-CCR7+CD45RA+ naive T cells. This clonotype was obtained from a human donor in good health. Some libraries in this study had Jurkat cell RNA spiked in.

The CDR3 loop reads CASSMGVAFQETQYF. Written as DNA, the CDR3 is TGTGCCAGCAGTATGGGAGTGGCATTTCAAGAGACCCAGTACTTC. This chain joins TRBV12-3 or TRBV12-4 and TRBJ2-5; tentative D call: TRBD2 (5 bases). V gave up 5 bases and J gave up 2 bases, with 15 bases separating them. The CDR3 covers 15 residues.